This entry lists 22 T cell receptor beta chains sequenced from one sample in a study of blood T cell repertoires in COVID-19. Libraries were prepared by immunoSEQ multiplex PCR; TCRdb keeps only in-frame clonotypes and omits some of them. The profile shows about 380,000 clones, around 89% of them singletons. Material for sequencing was PBMCs or T cells enriched from blood (not recorded which). These receptors were taken from a woman younger than 30 who had recovered from COVID-19.

V and J are TRBV10-3 and TRBJ1-1; 8 bases map to TRBD1. CDR3 size: 12 residues. Unmatched junction bases numbered 13, after V lost 11 bases and J lost 11 bases. Germline CDR1 reads ENHRY; CDR2 reads SYGVKD. CDR3 loop: CAVRNDRGWAFF. The CDR3 DNA reads TGTGCCGTCCGAAATGACAGGGGATGGGCTTTCTTT.

The rearrangement joins TRBV12-3 or TRBV12-4 to TRBJ2-3; D call uncertain. CDR3 size: 12 residues. Trimming cost V 7 bases and J 5 bases, with 10 bases left between them. CDR3 residues: CASTISGDTQYF. DNA of the CDR3: TGTGCCAGCACCATTTCGGGAGATACGCAGTATTTT.

This clone was observed a single time. This rearrangement joins TRBV18 to TRBJ1-1; 8 bases fit TRBD1. Germline V gene data show CDR1 as KGHSH and CDR2 as LQKENI. Trimming cost V 3 bases and J 4 bases; bases outside gene matches: 1. The CDR3 runs to 13 residues. CDR3 residues: CASSPDRGTEAFF. For the CDR3, the DNA is TGTGCCAGCTCACCCGACAGGGGCACTGAAGCTTTCTTT. Supplemented by reference TRBV18 and TRBJ1-1, the full variable domain reads NAGVMQNPRHLVRRRGQEARLRCSPMKGHSHVYWYRQLPEEGLKFMVYLQKENIIDESGMPKERFSAEFPKEGPSILRIQQVVRGDSAAYFCASSPDRGTEAFFGQGTRLTVV.

The V gene is TRBV6-2 or TRBV6-3, the J gene TRBJ2-3; D is unclear. The CDR3 runs to 15 residues. Germline-derived CDR1 and CDR2 are MNHEY and SVGEGT. V lost 0 bases and J lost 2, with 9 bases in between. The CDR3 bases are TGTGCCAGCAGTTACTCCCCCAGTTCCACAGATACGCAGTATTTT. This codes for CASSYSPSSTDTQYF.

The V and J genes are TRBV7-8 and TRBJ2-1; perhaps TRBD2 as D (5 bases). The CDR3 runs 16 residues. V lost 8 bases, J lost 0 bases, and 17 bases lay in between. The germline CDR1 and CDR2 sequences are SGHVS and FQNEAQ. CDR3 DNA: TGTGCCAGCGTGAGACTGGACTTAAGCTCCTACAATGAGCAGTTCTTC. Amino acid sequence: CASVRLDLSSYNEQFF.

The chain joins TRBV4-1 to TRBJ1-5; TRBD1 agrees at 8 bases. Germline V gives CDR1 MGHRA, CDR2 YSYEKL. After removal of 0 bases from V and 6 bases from J, the junction contained 13 bases not matched to a gene. There are 18 residues in the CDR3. The CDR3: CASSQDHLTRGQGQPQHF. Here the CDR3 DNA reads TGCGCCAGCAGCCAAGATCACCTTACCAGGGGGCAAGGTCAGCCCCAGCATTTT.

The chain is built from TRBV15 and TRBJ2-5; possible D gene TRBD2, 6 bases. V lost 2 bases, J lost 5 bases, and 12 bases lay in between. Germline V gene lookup returns CDR1 LNHNV and CDR2 YYDKDF (reference sequence). CDR3 length: 14 amino acids. The CDR3 DNA sequence: TGTGCCACCAGCAGAAGGGGCGGGGCGGAGACCCAGTACTTC. Translating it yields CATSRRGGAETQYF.

The J gene is TRBJ2-1, the V gene TRBV19; maybe TRBD1 (6 bases). Trimming stripped 5 bases from V and 5 bases from J, with 10 bases between. Germline CDR1 and CDR2: LNHDA and SQIVND (reference sequence). This CDR3 is built from 13 residues. In DNA form, the CDR3 reads TGTGCCAGTAGTGGGACAATAAACAATGAGCAGTTCTTC. Residues: CASSGTINNEQFF.

The chain carries TRBV27 and TRBJ2-3, with 9 positions matching TRBD2. V trimming: 6 bases; J trimming: 1 base; junction bases outside the gene matches: 2. CDR1 is MNHEY and CDR2 is SMNVEV in the germline V gene (reference sequence). The CDR3 is 14 amino acids. The CDR3 nucleotides read TGTGCCAGCAGAATAGCGGGGGGCACAGATACGCAGTATTTT. The encoded protein is CASRIAGGTDTQYF.

The chain recombines TRBV11-3 with TRBJ2-1, with TRBD2 matching over 9 bases. With 0 bases clipped from V and 9 bases from J, the junction kept 6 bases outside the gene matches. CDR3 length: 15 residues. In germline, CDR1 is SGHNT, CDR2 YENEEA. CDR3 sequence (DNA): TGTGCCAGCAGCTTAGACGCGGGGGGGTTTTTTGAGCAGTTCTTC. This encodes CASSLDAGGFFEQFF.

The chain is built from TRBV3-1 (or the pseudogene TRBV3-2) and TRBJ2-7; weak D call: TRBD1 (6 bases). CDR1 LGHDT and CDR2 YNNKEL come from the germline V gene (reference sequence). The CDR3 spans 13 residues. The ends were cut back, 1 base at V and 6 bases at J, with 10 bases in the middle. CDR3 sequence reads: CASSQVTGIEQYF. CDR3 DNA: TGTGCCAGCAGCCAAGTCACAGGGATCGAGCAGTACTTC.

The chain uses TRBV5-5 and TRBJ1-2, with a possible D match to TRBD1 (5 bases). This CDR3 comprises 15 residues. V lost 0 bases, J lost 0 bases, and 9 bases lay in between. Germline loops: CDR1 SGHKS, CDR2 YYEKEE (reference sequence). The CDR3 region is CASSLGDSANYGYTF. The CDR3 nucleotides read TGTGCCAGCAGCTTGGGGGACTCAGCTAACTATGGCTACACCTTC. The full variable domain, completed using reference TRBV5-5 and TRBJ1-2, is DAGVTQSPTHLIKTRGQQVTLRCSPISGHKSVSWYQQVLGQGPQFIFQYYEKEERGRGNFPDRFSARQFPNYSSELNVNALLLGDSALYLCASSLGDSANYGYTFGSGTRLTVV.

The V call is TRBV7-9, the J call TRBJ1-6; 8 nucleotides align to TRBD1. The CDR3 contains 14 residues. J lost 7 bases, V lost 5 bases, and 4 bases had no gene match. Germline V gene sequence: CDR1 SEHNR, CDR2 FQNEAQ (reference sequence). DNA for the CDR3: TGTGCCAGCAGCCGGACAGGGAACAATTCACCCCTCCACTTT. Translation gives CASSRTGNNSPLHF.

This chain connects TRBV6-1 to TRBJ2-2, with TRBD2 matching 8 bases. With 5 bases clipped from V and 0 bases from J, the junction kept 5 bases outside the gene matches. The CDR3 has 16 amino acids. Germline lookup yields CDR1 MNHNS and CDR2 SASEGT. The CDR3 bases are TGTGCCAGCAGTAAAGGTAGCGGGGCGAACACCGGGGAGCTGTTTTTT. Translation: CASSKGSGANTGELFF.

This clone is a singleton in its sample. This chain links TRBV7-2 with TRBJ1-2; 7 bases align to TRBD1. CDR1 and CDR2 from the germline V gene are SGHTA and FQGNSA. V trimming: 6 bases; J trimming: 6 bases; junction bases outside the gene matches: 7. CDR3 length: 13 amino acids. This CDR3 is CASSPDRVNGYTF. The CDR3 nucleotides are TGTGCCAGCAGTCCCGACAGGGTGAATGGCTACACCTTC.

The chain recombines TRBV5-6 with TRBJ1-1; 9 bases line up with TRBD1. Trimming at V came to 4 bases and at J to 2 bases, leaving 3 bases not matched to a gene. This CDR3 region has 14 residues. From germline, CDR1 is SGHDT and CDR2 YYEEEE. The CDR3 reads CASSRDRANTEAFF. The CDR3 bases are TGTGCCAGCAGCCGGGACAGGGCTAACACTGAAGCTTTCTTT.

The chain combines TRBV14 with TRBJ1-5; possible D gene TRBD1, 5 bases. V lost 4 bases and J 5 bases, leaving 12 bases between the germline ends. The CDR3 consists of 14 residues. Looked up from germline, CDR1 is SGHDN and CDR2 is FVKESK. CDR3 loop: CASSPIGAHQPQHF. The CDR3 coding sequence is TGTGCCAGCAGCCCCATAGGGGCTCATCAGCCCCAGCATTTT.

The chain employs TRBV6-5 and TRBJ1-1, with a weak D call TRBD1 (5 bases). Looked up from germline, CDR1 is MNHEY and CDR2 is SVGAGI. Trimming took off 0 bases at V and 1 base at J, with 9 bases between the two ends. The CDR3 spans 15 residues. CDR3 protein: CASSYSQGSNTEAFF. In nucleotides, the CDR3 is TGTGCCAGCAGTTACTCGCAGGGATCGAACACTGAAGCTTTCTTT.

The chain joins TRBV11-3 to TRBJ1-6; D is unresolved. The CDR3 has 13 residues. Germline-derived CDR1 and CDR2 are SGHNT and YENEEA. The ends were cut back, 0 bases at V and 9 bases at J, with 6 bases in the middle. CDR3 residues: CASSLDSVSPLHF. The DNA of the CDR3 is TGTGCCAGCAGCTTAGATTCTGTTTCACCCCTCCACTTT.

The CDR3 loop is CASSPGQGRTGELFF. The CDR3 DNA reads TGTGCCAGCAGTCCGGGACAGGGTCGGACCGGGGAGCTGTTTTTT. J is TRBJ2-2 and V is TRBV2, with 9 bases aligning to TRBD1. V gave up 5 bases and J gave up 5 bases; unmatched junction bases: 6. Germline CDR1 SNHLY, CDR2 FYNNEI. The CDR3 contains 15 residues.

Remarks on this clone: No conserved phenylalanine or tryptophan is present at the end of the CDR3, so a read error is the likely explanation. The limits of the CDR3 on the DNA are not certain, so only TCRdb's listed CDR3 is given. V gene TRBV27 combines with J gene TRBJ1-5. Inclusive of both ends, the CDR3 amounts to 15 amino acids. CDR1 and CDR2 from the germline V gene are MNHEY and SMNVEV (reference sequence). CDR3: CASSPRNEAGPYETR.

The chain joins TRBV5-4 to TRBJ2-3; maybe TRBD1 (6 bases). V shed 5 bases and J shed 4 bases, with 11 bases lying between them. The length of the CDR3 is 13 residues. Germline V gives CDR1 SGHNT, CDR2 YYREEE (reference sequence). CDR3 protein: CASRPQGPDTQYF. As DNA, the CDR3 is TGTGCCAGCAGGCCACAGGGCCCAGATACGCAGTATTTT.